This T cell receptor (beta chain) is from a study of Ad26.COV2.S vaccination and SARS-CoV-2 variants. The study, taken as a whole, reports: For non-spike TCRs, breadth in vaccine recipients resembled that in placebo recipients.

This CDR3 contains 16 residues. The junction had 8 bases not matched to a gene; V was cut back by 0 bases and J by 8 bases. In germline, CDR1 is SGHDT, CDR2 YYEEEE. TCRdb's copy holds only in-frame clones and misses some; the assay was immunoSEQ multiplex PCR. The repertoire has around 100,000 clones, 82% of them found once; the top ten carry 16%. For this clone: Its antigen remains unknown.

The sequence came from a human donor who had recovered from COVID-19. Material: peripheral blood, obtained after recovery from COVID-19. V and J are TRBV5-6 and TRBJ2-1, with 10 bases fitting TRBD1. Here the CDR3 reads CASSLAGTGVNDEQFF. The CDR3 DNA reads TGTGCCAGCAGCTTGGCCGGGACAGGGGTCAACGATGAGCAGTTCTTC.